This entry is about one T cell receptor beta chain. V was clipped by 4 bases and J by 6 bases; unmatched bases: 9. Per the germline V gene, CDR1 is SGHTA and CDR2 is FQGNSA. This CDR3 is 14 amino acids long. This table comes from immunoSEQ multiplex PCR, and its TCRdb copy is limited to in-frame clones, with some not included. The table has about 2 million clones, 90% to 95% seen once. The sample comes from a study of shared clonotypes between healthy human individuals. The source is a man aged 18 to 30 in good health. The chain employs TRBV7-2 and TRBJ2-7, with 7 bases lining up with TRBD1. Sequencing was done on a sample of naive CD4+ T cells sorted from blood. Subset described: CD45RA+ positively selected. DNA for the CDR3: TGTGCCAGCAGCTCCGACAGGGTATGGGGCGAGCAGTACTTC. It codes for CASSSDRVWGEQYF.